This T cell receptor (beta chain) was retrieved from a study of CDR3 diversity in severe acne (dated by TCRdb to 2018 to 2020). After removal of 4 bases from V and 4 bases from J, the junction retains 2 bases not matched to a gene. CDR3 length: 13 amino acids, cysteine to phenylalanine. The only DNA kept is the CDR3, 39 bases in frame from the first base. CDR1 and CDR2 were assigned from the germline V gene as MGHRA and YSYEKL. The library was produced with PCR. The data were produced on an Illumina HiSeq 2000. TCRdb reanalyzed the raw reads on its own, using fastp at Q25 for trimming and MiXCR for clone calling, and kept in-frame beta chains. Every CDR3 protein is listed once, alongside the most common genes and DNA of its rows. The sample profile shows approximately 79,000 distinct CDR3 sequences; about 48% of them were found once. Around 10% of the sample comes from the top ten. The sample holds many counts of this clonotype. The clone's antigen remains unknown. There are no base qualities to consult, and no much larger clone falls within one base.

The receptor was isolated from a male donor in good health, serving as a control. The sample taken for sequencing was blood. The chain was built from TRBV4-1 and TRBJ2-5; TRBD1 matches 8 bases in the middle. The CDR3 in this case is CASSLTGGETQYF. The DNA sequence reads TGCGCCAGCAGCCTTACAGGGGGAGAGACCCAGTACTTC.